This T cell receptor beta chain originates from a study of blood T cell repertoires in COVID-19. Overall study: Some COVID-19 samples were acute and others convalescent; all came from the United States, Italy and Spain.

The CDR3 contains 15 residues. Germline CDR1 SNHLY, CDR2 FYNNEI. The ends lost 4 bases at V and 3 bases at J; junction bases unmatched: 5. Method: immunoSEQ multiplex PCR; TCRdb's copy keeps in-frame clones and lacks some. In the table there are 200,000 to 250,000 clones, about 80% of which are singletons. The age range of participants was about 18 to 89 years, with residence in 20 to 25 US areas. Clinical history reported by participants formed the basis on which cohorts were assigned. Specimen: PBMCs or T cells enriched from blood (not recorded which). This receptor was identified in a man aged 40-49 years who had recovered from COVID-19. This sequence joins TRBV2 and TRBJ2-3, with TRBD1 matching 9 bases. The CDR3 reads CASSGDRVGTDTQYF. For the CDR3, the DNA is TGTGCCAGCAGTGGGGACAGGGTTGGGACAGATACGCAGTATTTT.